This T cell receptor (beta chain) was captured in a study of STAT5B mutations in CD4+ large granular lymphocyte leukemia. At the level of the study: The CDR3 'QG' motif was associated with a particular HLA allele among healthy donors.

Germline V gives CDR1 SGHTA, CDR2 FQGNSA. This CDR3 has 14 residues. The germline V and J ends were trimmed by 7 bases and 4 bases, with 14 bases remaining between them. The survey-level immunoSEQ assay was used. Per the authors' pipeline: Productive clonotypes were detectable down to 2.59 x 10-5 frequency. Clones were read by immunoSEQ multiplex PCR, and TCRdb kept only the in-frame ones, dropping some. V and J calls and clone size are given by that table; D and trimming were obtained from the DNA. This table holds some 34,000 clones, around 81% found once. Points from the study as a whole: Top patient clones used TRBV06 genes more often: 8/27 versus 2/35 in controls.

Worth noting for this clone: The antigen remains undetermined.

Input material: CD4+ T cells from blood buffy coats. This chain connects TRBV7-2 to TRBJ1-3, with D possibly TRBD1 on 5 matching bases. The TCR originated in a human donor in good health. DNA of the CDR3: TGTGCCAGCAAAGAGGGACTATCGGGAAACACCATATATTTT. It translates to CASKEGLSGNTIYF.